These 2 T cell receptor beta chains came from one sample sequenced in a study of OX40 agonist ivuxolimab in advanced cancers. TCRdb's table, derived via immunoSEQ multiplex PCR, lists solely in-frame clones and lacks some. The sample includes tens of thousands of clones, roughly 90% seen only once; the top ten take over 2.5%. The sample here was CD4+ or CD8+ T cells sorted from blood, taken in a trial of the OX40 agonist ivuxolimab. These receptors were collected from an adult with an advanced solid tumor such as melanoma, head and neck, liver or kidney cancer.

The chain couples TRBV4-3 to TRBJ1-1; no clear D. The V gene's germline CDR1 is LGHNA and CDR2 YSLEER. The CDR3 is 13 amino acids. Trimming pared 3 bases from V and 0 bases from J, leaving 5 bases between. In DNA, the CDR3 is TGCGCCAGCAGCCATTCGGTGAACACTGAAGCTTTCTTT. Amino acid sequence: CASSHSVNTEAFF.

CDR3 sequence: CASSEQFGPYEQYF. In DNA form, the CDR3 reads TGTGCCAGCAGCGAACAATTTGGACCCTACGAGCAGTACTTC. The rearrangement joins TRBV7-2 to TRBJ2-7; no reliable D call. V lost 5 bases to trimming and J lost 2 bases, with 13 bases between them. Germline CDR1 SGHTA, CDR2 FQGNSA. The CDR3 contains 14 residues.